The next 15 T cell receptor beta chains were all read from a single sample in a study of tumour-infiltrating T cells in Burkitt lymphoma (dated by TCRdb to the early 2020s). Library preparation employed the immunoSEQ multiplex PCR assay. Entries here come from immuneACCESS through TCRdb and include only in-frame sequences with V and J called. Some clones fail to appear in such tables; in the studies checked, an unresolved V gene covers under half of the shortfall, and the cause of the remainder is unknown. This sample lists tens of thousands of clones; around 32% were detected once. The top ten hold 2.9% of the sample. Source material: tumor tissue. All receptors derive from a human donor with Burkitt lymphoma.

By share, this clone counts as medium-sized. This sequence joins TRBV30 and TRBJ1-2; D possibly corresponds to TRBD1 (6 bases). In germline, CDR1 is GTSNPN, CDR2 SVGIG (reference sequence). The V end was cut by 5 bases, the J end by 4 bases, with 11 bases between. The CDR3 runs 12 residues. The CDR3 coding sequence is TGTGCCTGGGCAGGGGAGACCTATGGCTACACCTTC. It specifies CAWAGETYGYTF.

This chain links TRBV6-4 with TRBJ1-1, with TRBD1 matching 7 bases. V shed 4 bases, J shed 5 bases, and the junction held 7 bases outside the gene matches. The CDR3 has 14 residues. Germline V CDR1 and CDR2: MRHNA, SNTAGT. The CDR3 here is CASSAQGGGTEAFF. CDR3 in DNA: TGTGCCAGCAGTGCCCAGGGGGGGGGAACTGAAGCTTTCTTT.

The table lists this clone with a few counts. This chain links TRBV20-1 with TRBJ2-3, with D uncertain. There are 10 residues in the CDR3. Germline CDR1 reads DFQATT; CDR2 reads SNEGSKA (reference sequence). The V gene lost 6 bases and the J gene lost 4 bases, with 5 bases spanning the gap. The DNA of the CDR3 is TGCAGTGCAGTAGCAGATACGCAGTATTTT. It codes for CSAVADTQYF.

The chain employs TRBV19 and TRBJ2-3; D gene ambiguous. The CDR3 is made up of 13 amino acids. Trimming pared 10 bases from V and 0 bases from J, leaving 11 bases between. Germline CDR1 is LNHDA and CDR2 is SQIVND (reference sequence). The CDR3 loop reads CATGDTSTDTQYF. The CDR3 DNA sequence: TGTGCCACCGGCGATACAAGCACAGATACGCAGTATTTT.

V and J are TRBV6-5 and TRBJ2-2; TRBD1 matches 8 bases. The CDR3 covers 15 residues. The germline CDR1 and CDR2 sequences are MNHEY and SVGAGI. V gave up 2 bases and J gave up 7 bases; unmatched junction bases: 6. The chain's CDR3 is CASSYRTGLVGELFF. The CDR3 region has the DNA TGTGCCAGCAGTTACAGGACAGGGTTGGTCGGGGAGCTGTTTTTT.

Only a few counts were recorded for this clone. The chain employs TRBV2 and TRBJ1-5; D uncertain. V shed 6 bases and J shed 11 bases, with 14 bases lying between them. There are 12 residues in the CDR3. Germline V lookup: CDR1 SNHLY, CDR2 FYNNEI. In DNA form, the CDR3 reads TGTGCCAGCAGCGGAACCGGAAGGTCCCAGCATTTT. Protein product: CASSGTGRSQHF.

V and J are TRBV2 and TRBJ2-7, with D unresolved. The CDR3 consists of 15 residues. Trimming removed 2 bases at V and 2 bases at J, with 13 bases between. Germline CDR1 is SNHLY and CDR2 is FYNNEI. As DNA, the CDR3 is TGTGCCAGCAGTGAAACGGGTGGGATAACCTACGAGCAGTACTTC. This encodes CASSETGGITYEQYF.

J is TRBJ1-1 and V is TRBV7-2; 8 bases agree with TRBD1. Germline CDR1 reads SGHTA; CDR2 reads FQGNSA. This CDR3 spans 14 amino acids. With V trimmed by 3 bases and J by 4 bases, 4 bases remained unmatched. CDR3 DNA: TGTGCCAGCAGCTTTGGGACAGGCGGCACTGAAGCTTTCTTT. Translating it yields CASSFGTGGTEAFF.

The chain links TRBV2 to TRBJ2-7; a possible D gene is TRBD1 (5 bases). The germline V and J ends were trimmed by 8 bases and 7 bases, with 15 bases remaining between them. The CDR3 contains 12 residues. The germline gives CDR1 SNHLY, CDR2 FYNNEI. The CDR3 sequence: CASGHGAREQYF. For the CDR3, the DNA is TGTGCCAGCGGGCATGGGGCTCGGGAGCAGTACTTC.

This clone has just a few counts. V gene TRBV4-3 combines with J gene TRBJ2-2, with 11 bases that match TRBD2. Germline V gives CDR1 LGHNA, CDR2 YSLEER. The CDR3 spans 18 residues. V gave up 0 bases and J gave up 2 bases; unmatched junction bases: 5. CDR3 loop: CASSQDWTSGLNTGELFF. The DNA of the CDR3 is TGCGCCAGCAGCCAAGATTGGACTAGCGGGTTAAACACCGGGGAGCTGTTTTTT.

This chain uses TRBV9 with TRBJ1-2; TRBD1 matches at 7 bases. V shed 5 bases and J 1 base; nucleotides not matched to a gene: 11. CDR1 is SGDLS and CDR2 is YYNGEE in the germline V gene. The CDR3 has 16 residues. The CDR3 loop is CASRNNRDRDNYGYTF. As DNA, the CDR3 is TGTGCCAGCAGGAATAACCGGGACAGAGATAACTATGGCTACACCTTC. Supplemented by reference TRBV9 and TRBJ1-2, the full variable domain reads DSGVTQTPKHLITATGQRVTLRCSPRSGDLSVYWYQQSLDQGLQFLIQYYNGEERAKGNILERFSAQQFPDLHSELNLSSLELGDSALYFCASRNNRDRDNYGYTFGSGTRLTVV.

This chain joins TRBV4-1 and TRBJ2-5, with 8 bases aligning to TRBD2. Per germline, CDR1 MGHRA and CDR2 YSYEKL. The CDR3 extends over 17 amino acids. V lost 2 bases and J lost 1; bases outside the gene matches: 9. The CDR3 DNA sequence: TGCGCCAGCAGCCAAAGGGATACGGGGGGGCTCCAAGAGACCCAGTACTTC. It encodes CASSQRDTGGLQETQYF.

The genes are TRBV4-1 and TRBJ2-7; 8 bases match TRBD1. This CDR3 is built from 15 residues. The germline V gene encodes CDR1 MGHRA and CDR2 YSYEKL. V lost 0 bases and J lost 2; bases outside the gene matches: 3. The CDR3 DNA is TGCGCCAGCAGCCAAGATGGGACAGGCGCCTACGAGCAGTACTTC. Its translation: CASSQDGTGAYEQYF.

The V gene is TRBV19, the J gene TRBJ1-5; the D is unclear. Trimming cost V 7 bases and J 3 bases, with 10 bases left between them. This CDR3 is 13 amino acids long. Germline V gene sequence: CDR1 LNHDA, CDR2 SQIVND (reference sequence). CDR3 in amino acids: CASTHGHNQPQHF. DNA for the CDR3: TGTGCCAGTACGCATGGGCACAATCAGCCCCAGCATTTT.

The V call is TRBV5-1, the J call TRBJ1-6; TRBD1 aligns across 9 bases. CDR3 length: 14 residues. Germline loops: CDR1 SGHRS, CDR2 YFSETQ. The junction had 2 bases not matched to a gene; V was cut back by 0 bases and J by 10 bases. CDR3 in amino acids: CASSLGTGDSPLHF. The DNA for the CDR3 is TGCGCCAGCAGCTTGGGGACAGGGGACTCACCCCTCCACTTT. The full variable domain, its missing parts supplied by reference TRBV5-1 and TRBJ1-6, is KAGVTQTPRYLIKTRGQQVTLSCSPISGHRSVSWYQQTPGQGLQFLFEYFSETQRNKGNFPGRFSGRQFSNSRSEMNVSTLELGDSALYLCASSLGTGDSPLHFGNGTRLTVT.